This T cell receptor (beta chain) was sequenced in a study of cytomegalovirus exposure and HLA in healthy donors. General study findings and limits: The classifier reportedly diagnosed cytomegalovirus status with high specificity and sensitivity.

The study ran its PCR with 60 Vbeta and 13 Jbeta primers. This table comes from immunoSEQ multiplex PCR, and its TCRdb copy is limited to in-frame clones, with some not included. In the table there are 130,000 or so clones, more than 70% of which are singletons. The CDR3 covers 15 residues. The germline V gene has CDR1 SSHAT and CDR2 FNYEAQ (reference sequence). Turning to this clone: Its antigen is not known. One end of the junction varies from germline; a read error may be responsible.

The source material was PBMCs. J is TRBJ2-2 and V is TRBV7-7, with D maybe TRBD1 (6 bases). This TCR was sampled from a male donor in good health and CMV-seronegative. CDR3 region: CASSAGTPNTGELFF. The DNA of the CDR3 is TGTGCTAGCAGCGCCGGGACACCGAACACCGGGGAGCTGTTTTTT.